Listed here is a single TCR beta chain. Its binding antigen is unknown. Nothing much larger sits one base from this clone, and base qualities are not available. Deletion took 3 bases off V and 2 bases off J, with a span of 15 bases between the germline ends. According to the germline V gene, CDR1 reads SGHDT and CDR2 reads YYEEEE. Including the terminal cysteine and phenylalanine, the CDR3 comprises 15 residues. The only DNA kept is the CDR3, 45 bases in frame from the first base. The cohort consisted of 666 healthy bone marrow donors. At the time of sampling, every cohort member was nominally healthy, though immune exposures that went unrecorded were likely present. The donor tested CMV seropositive and was one of the 289 seropositive cohort members. Every donor gave a peripheral blood sample, and the peripheral blood mononuclear cells from that sample were used for TCR beta sequencing. Genomic DNA was extracted from the blood cell samples with the Qiagen DNeasy Blood Extraction Kit.

This sample was taken from a study of cytomegalovirus exposure and HLA in healthy donors (dated by TCRdb to between 2016 and 2019). About the full investigation: In an earlier analysis of under 600 of the donors, approximately 260 Gb of sequence data and roughly 100 million unique TCR beta sequences from roughly 200 million T cells were reported. An early release that covered around 590 HLA-typed donors contained approximately 300 gigabases of sequencing data and 70 million to 100 million unique TCR sequences. The genetic ancestry cluster associated with self-reported Caucasian donors included around four fifths of the roughly 380 genotyped donors. The study aimed to test whether signatures of past pathogen exposure could be identified by cataloging public T cell receptors. The study used immunosequencing to profile the T cell repertoires of under 700 subjects and linked those repertoires to cytomegalovirus serostatus. Along with the approximately 700-subject first cohort, a separate validation cohort of over a hundred different subjects was used. The study combined high-throughput TCR immunosequencing, statistical association of individual TCRs with disease status, and machine learning to predict cytomegalovirus infection status. In a later analysis, previously published TCR beta repertoires from roughly 710 donors were re-analyzed and high-resolution HLA genotyping was added so that TCR occurrence patterns could be studied. Rather than using new phenotypic data, the later analysis identified candidate immune exposures from TCR beta sequences and from how often those sequences occurred across donors. An earlier analysis of fewer than 700 of the donors applied high-throughput TCR beta sequencing to assess whether each TCR beta V gene segment acted as functional or pseudogenic. Donor age, sex, ethnicity and CMV serostatus were collected together with the repertoire data. A later genetic analysis used genome-wide SNP genotypes for about three fifths of the 666 donors, treating that subset as a discovery cohort. Every repertoire in the discovery cohort had been generated on one and the same sequencing platform. Both class I and class II loci were covered by HLA typing, at four-digit resolution. Typing coverage varied by locus: roughly 629-640 donors for A, B, C, DRB1 and DQB1; roughly 500 for DQA1; around 570 for DPA1; approximately 490 for DPB1. Because of strong linkage in the cohort, 4 to 6 DR-DQ haplotypes were treated as single units for association and clustering. Among roughly 400 genotyped donors of the cohort, an average of around 240,000 unique TCR beta nucleotide sequences was sequenced per donor, of which roughly 18% were non-productive.

Broader findings and caveats from the paper: In the study, some 180 TCR beta chains were listed as associated with cytomegalovirus. Some IMGT-functional V segments, including TRBV6-2 and TRBV6-3, could not be distinguished by the 87-base-pair reads and were therefore excluded. It was suggested by the authors that the approach could potentially be generalized to other disease states and immunological phenotypes. A few of the identified cytomegalovirus-associated TCR beta chains were confirmed in vitro to be specific for cytomegalovirus antigens. In an earlier analysis of about 540 of the donors, most TCR beta V segments were observed in productive rearrangements about 87% or about 30% of the time, broadly matching IMGT annotations. According to a later analysis, parvovirus B19, influenza, CMV and Epstein-Barr virus appeared linked to several top co-occurrence clusters. V-gene and J-gene trimming of TCR beta chains was associated with a missense DCLRE1C variant in a later genetic analysis, and the association was replicated in an independent cohort. In a later analysis, HLA-associated TCR beta chains showed more clonal expansion and lower generation probabilities than non-associated chains that were equally common. A further reported finding was that TCR beta sequences accurately predicted the HLA-A and HLA-B alleles for most subjects in the first cohort. Assigning TCR associations to individual alleles was difficult when HLA alleles, especially DR and DQ, strongly co-occurred. Because counts were too low, roughly 17 rarely observed V segments, including chromosome 9 orphons, were left out of the earlier analysis of 587 of the donors. In both the original and validation cohorts, the classifier was reported to diagnose cytomegalovirus status with high specificity and sensitivity. CMV serostatus was the only immune exposure information available for the cohort. In a later genetic analysis, fewer N-insertions in productive TCRs were reported among donors in an Asian-associated ancestry cluster than the approximately 630-donor mean. Most TCR sequences were seen in very few donors, while some public TCRs were found in many individuals. Sequencing depth was assumed to be roughly uniform across donors in the presence/absence analyses, though that assumption may not hold. Because some donors lacked HLA typing at each locus, the association tests relied only on the typed subset. Correlated functional status among segregating V segments might be attributable to linkage disequilibrium, but an unknown experimental factor could not be ruled out. In this cohort, only TCR beta chains were sequenced, and detectable features were limited by the absence of alpha or paired-chain data. In a later analysis, the rate of TCR association differed among HLA loci, with DRB1 alleles having the most associated TCRs and HLA-C alleles having the fewest. A later analysis found that most CMV-associated TCR beta chains appeared HLA-restricted, with HLA associations seemingly driven largely by CMV exposure. At a false discovery rate of 0.05, a later analysis linked about 16,000 TCR beta sequences to specific HLA alleles. A cluster of highly shared sequence variants was judged likely to represent a technical artifact of the sequencing pipeline.

Libraries were built with the immunoSEQ multiplex PCR assay. The multiplex PCR relied on a mix of 60 forward primers for TCR Vbeta segments and 13 reverse primers for TCR Jbeta segments. A multiplex PCR assay on genomic DNA amplified the CDR3 region of rearranged TCR beta genes. On the Illumina HiSeq System, the amplified TCR beta libraries were sequenced as 87-base-pair reads. Turning to the authors' computational methods: A later analysis counted some 74 million unique TCR beta chains across the approximately 700 repertoires, and around 9.9 million of these chains were shared by at least two donors. Raw reads were error-corrected and collapsed into unique sequences by a nearest-neighbor algorithm in which closely related sequences were merged to remove PCR and sequencing errors. Alignment of CDR3 sequences to IMGT reference sequences was used to assign V, D and J gene segments. For a sequence to be retained, at least a six-nucleotide match to both a V gene segment and a J gene segment was required. A rearrangement counted as productive if the CDR3 had no stop codons and remained in frame with V and J, and every other rearrangement counted as non-productive. Following IMGT convention, CDR3 was defined as the stretch from the second conserved V-encoded cysteine up to the conserved J-encoded phenylalanine. The earlier analysis of roughly 590 of the donors excluded sequences that lacked an unambiguous match to a single V gene segment. An earlier analysis of 587 of the donors classified V segments as functional when productive rearrangements were above 56.7% and as segregating when the standard deviation between donors was above 5%. To diagnose cytomegalovirus status from the catalog of TCR beta chain sequences, a statistical classification framework was built. V and J gene assignment, in a later analysis, came from comparing TCR nucleotide sequences with IMGT/GENE-DB human TR gene sequences. The TCRdist pipeline was used in a later analysis to assign CDR3 sequences and most-parsimonious VDJ recombination scenarios. A later analysis defined each TCR beta chain by its CDR3 amino acid sequence plus V-gene family, and excluded reads lacking a unique V-gene family. To address suspected cross-contamination and a sequencing artifact, a later analysis removed 592 highly shared, low-generation-probability nucleotide sequences. For each public chain, a later analysis derived a clonal expansion index from normalized ranks of inferred template counts within each repertoire. In a later analysis, generation probabilities were computed using a VDJ recombination model fitted to out-of-frame rearrangements, and the results were checked against IGoR. A later analysis scored TCR-TCR, TCR-HLA and TCR-CMV co-occurrence with hypergeometric tests, applying a repertoire-size bias correction to TCR pairs. A later analysis estimated false discovery rates by permuting HLA or CMV assignments 20 times. In a later analysis, co-occurring TCRs were grouped using DBSCAN, with TCRdist sequence similarity added in when clustering inside HLA-allele-positive subsets. Repertoires with fewer than 30,000 or more than 120,000 public chains were left out of co-occurrence clustering, as were a handful of repertoires with anomalous nucleotide sharing. The immuneACCESS repertoire file appears here via TCRdb, limited to in-frame rearrangements. These files lack a portion of the clones; in checked studies, under half of the deficit traces to unresolved V genes, and the cause of the others is not known. V and J calls and clone size follow that table, whereas D and trimming were derived from the DNA. This sample has about 160,000 clones in its table, and 75% to 85% of those were observed once. Together, the top ten hold approximately 11% of the sample.

The sequence links TRBV5-6 to TRBJ2-7; TRBD2 could be the D gene, as 7 bases match. Sequencing input: PBMCs. This TCR was sampled from a man aged 50 to 59 in good health and CMV-seropositive. The sequenced DNA is TGTGCCAGCAGCTGGGGGGGGCAGGCTACCTACGAGCAGTACTTC. Its product reads: CASSWGGQATYEQYF.